This TCR beta chain derives from a study of CXCR3-negative and CXCR3-positive naive CD8 T cells. On the study more broadly: Per library, roughly 1.5 +/- 0.3 million reads; 120 million to 150 million TRB reads overall.

Cells that were CD45RO-CCR7+CD27+CD95- constituted naive CD8+ T cells. Looked up from germline, CDR1 is SGHRS and CDR2 is YFSETQ. CDR3 length: 11 amino acids. Study-wide findings and caveats: CXCR3-expressing naive cells carried TRB CDR3s more hydrophobic than those of CXCR3-negative naive cells.

Worth noting for this clonotype: No antigen is known for it.

The TRB cDNA libraries were prepared by 5' RACE with UMI labels. TCRdb re-called the 5' RACE reads and shows each CDR3 protein once, DNA omitted. The repertoire table contains about 84,000 distinct CDR3 sequences. Material: naive CXCR3+ CD8+ T cells from blood. Subset defined: CD45RO-CCR7+CD27+CD95- naive CD8+ T cells expressing CXCR3 (TNR3+). V and J are TRBV5-1 and TRBJ2-7. The sequence derives from a human donor in good health. Some clones in this sample may be carry-over from other donors' samples. The CDR3 sequence is CASSYGTEQYF.